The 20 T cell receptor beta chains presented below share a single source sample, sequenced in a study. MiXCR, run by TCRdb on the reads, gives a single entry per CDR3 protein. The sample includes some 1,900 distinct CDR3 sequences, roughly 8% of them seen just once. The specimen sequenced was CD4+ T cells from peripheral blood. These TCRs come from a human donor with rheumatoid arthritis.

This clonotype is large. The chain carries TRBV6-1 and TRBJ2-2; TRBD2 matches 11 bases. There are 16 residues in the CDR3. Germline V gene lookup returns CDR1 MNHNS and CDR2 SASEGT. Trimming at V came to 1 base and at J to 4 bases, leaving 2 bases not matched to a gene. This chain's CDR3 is CASSEGLAGITGELFF. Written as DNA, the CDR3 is TGTGCCAGCAGTGAAGGACTAGCGGGGATCACCGGGGAGCTGTTTTTT.

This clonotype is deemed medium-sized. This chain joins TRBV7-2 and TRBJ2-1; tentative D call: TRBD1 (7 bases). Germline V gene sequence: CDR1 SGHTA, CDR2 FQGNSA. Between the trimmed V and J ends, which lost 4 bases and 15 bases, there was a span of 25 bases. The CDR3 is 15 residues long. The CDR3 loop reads CASSSRGAGDGRRFF. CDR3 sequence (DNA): TGTGCCAGCAGCTCCAGGGGGGCAGGGGACGGAAGAAGGTTCTTC.

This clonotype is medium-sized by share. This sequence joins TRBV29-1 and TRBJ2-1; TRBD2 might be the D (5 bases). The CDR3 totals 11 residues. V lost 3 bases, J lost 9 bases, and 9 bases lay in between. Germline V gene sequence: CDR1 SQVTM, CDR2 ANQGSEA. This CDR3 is CSVDAGVEQFF. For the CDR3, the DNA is TGCAGCGTTGATGCCGGGGTTGAGCAGTTCTTC.

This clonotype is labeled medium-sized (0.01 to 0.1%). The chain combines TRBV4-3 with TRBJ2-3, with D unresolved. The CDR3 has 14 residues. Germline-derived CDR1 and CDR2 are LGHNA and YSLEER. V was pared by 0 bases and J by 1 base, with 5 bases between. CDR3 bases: TGCGCCAGCAGCCAAGATTTGCGCACAGATACGCAGTATTTT. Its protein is CASSQDLRTDTQYF.

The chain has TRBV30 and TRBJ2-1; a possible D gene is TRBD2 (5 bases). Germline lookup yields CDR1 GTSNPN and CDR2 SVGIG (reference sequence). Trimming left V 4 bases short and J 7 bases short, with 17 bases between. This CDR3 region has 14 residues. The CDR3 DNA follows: TGTGCCTGGAACTTCGTGGGAGAAGGAAATGAGCAGTTCTTC. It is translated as CAWNFVGEGNEQFF.

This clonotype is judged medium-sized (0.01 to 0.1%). The CDR3 spells CASSGQQETQYF. The DNA for the CDR3 is TGTGCCAGCTCGGGACAGCAAGAGACCCAGTACTTC. The rearrangement uses TRBV19 and TRBJ2-5, with 7 bases fitting TRBD1. Germline V gives CDR1 LNHDA, CDR2 SQIVND (reference sequence). Trimming cost V 9 bases and J 2 bases; bases outside gene matches: 3. The CDR3 loop spans 12 amino acids.

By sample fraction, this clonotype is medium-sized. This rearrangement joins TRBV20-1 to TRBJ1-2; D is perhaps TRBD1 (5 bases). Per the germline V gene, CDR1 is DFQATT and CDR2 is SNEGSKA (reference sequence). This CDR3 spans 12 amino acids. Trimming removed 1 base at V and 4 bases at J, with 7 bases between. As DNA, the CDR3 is TGCAGTGCTAGAGCTGGGGGCTATGGCTACACCTTC. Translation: CSARAGGYGYTF.

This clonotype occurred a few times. CDR3 loop: CASTREHEQYF. CDR3 nucleotides: TGTGCCAGCACCCGGGAGCACGAGCAGTACTTC. The V and J genes are TRBV28 and TRBJ2-7; weak D call: TRBD2 (6 bases). CDR1 and CDR2 from the germline V gene are MDHEN and SYDVKM. The CDR3 loop spans 11 amino acids. Trimming took 7 bases from V and 5 from J, leaving 9 bases between them.

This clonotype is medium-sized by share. The DNA for the CDR3 is TGCAGTGCTAGAGGGTCTGGGAACACCGGGGAGCTGTTTTTT. This gives the protein CSARGSGNTGELFF. The chain uses TRBV20-1 and TRBJ2-2; D is undetermined. V gave up 1 base and J gave up 1 base, with 7 bases separating them. This CDR3 is 14 amino acids long. Looked up from germline, CDR1 is DFQATT and CDR2 is SNEGSKA (reference sequence).

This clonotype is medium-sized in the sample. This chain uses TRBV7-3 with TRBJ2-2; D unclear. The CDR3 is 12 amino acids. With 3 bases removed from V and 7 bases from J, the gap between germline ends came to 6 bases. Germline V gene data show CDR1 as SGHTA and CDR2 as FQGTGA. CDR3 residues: CASSLMNGELFF. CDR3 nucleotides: TGTGCCAGCAGCTTGATGAACGGGGAGCTGTTTTTT.

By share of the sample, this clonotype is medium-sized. The CDR3 region has the DNA TGCAGCGTTGAAGATCTATCAGGGCGCTATGGCTACACCTTC. Translating it yields CSVEDLSGRYGYTF. The rearrangement uses TRBV29-1 and TRBJ1-2; maybe TRBD1 (5 bases). Trimming removed 0 bases from V and 4 bases from J, with 12 bases in between. Germline V gives CDR1 SQVTM, CDR2 ANQGSEA. CDR3 length: 14 amino acids.

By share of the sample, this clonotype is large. This CDR3 reads CASSLMENTEAFF. The CDR3 DNA follows: TGCGCCAGCAGCCTCATGGAGAACACTGAAGCTTTCTTT. V usage is TRBV5-1 and J usage is TRBJ1-1; D gene unclear. The CDR3 loop spans 13 amino acids. V lost 4 bases and J 1 base, leaving 8 bases between the germline ends. The germline gives CDR1 SGHRS, CDR2 YFSETQ.

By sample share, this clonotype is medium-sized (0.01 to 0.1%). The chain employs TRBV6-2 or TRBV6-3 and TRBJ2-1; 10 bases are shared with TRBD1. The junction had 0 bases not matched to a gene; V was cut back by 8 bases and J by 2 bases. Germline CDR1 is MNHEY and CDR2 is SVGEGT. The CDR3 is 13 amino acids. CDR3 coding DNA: TGTGCCAGCGGGACAGGGGCCTACAATGAGCAGTTCTTC. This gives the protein CASGTGAYNEQFF.

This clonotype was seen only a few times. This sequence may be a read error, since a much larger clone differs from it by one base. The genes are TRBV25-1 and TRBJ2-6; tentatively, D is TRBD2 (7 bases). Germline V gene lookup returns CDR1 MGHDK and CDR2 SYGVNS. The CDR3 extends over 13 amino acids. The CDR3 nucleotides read TGTGCCAGCAAGAGAGGGGGGGACAACGTCCTGACTTTC. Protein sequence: CASKRGGDNVLTF. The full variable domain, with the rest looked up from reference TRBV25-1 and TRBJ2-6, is EADIYQTPRYLVIGTGKKITLECSQTMGHDKMYWYQQDPGMELHLIHYSYGVNSTEKGDLSSESTVSRIRTEHFPLTLESARPSHTSQYLCASKRGGDNVLTFGAGSRLTVL.

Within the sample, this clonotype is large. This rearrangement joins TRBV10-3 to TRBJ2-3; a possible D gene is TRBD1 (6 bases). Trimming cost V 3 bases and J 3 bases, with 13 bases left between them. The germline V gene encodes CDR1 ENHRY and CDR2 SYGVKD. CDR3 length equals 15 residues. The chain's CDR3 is CAISEPGGATDTQYF. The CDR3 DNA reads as TGTGCCATCAGTGAACCTGGGGGCGCGACAGATACGCAGTATTTT.

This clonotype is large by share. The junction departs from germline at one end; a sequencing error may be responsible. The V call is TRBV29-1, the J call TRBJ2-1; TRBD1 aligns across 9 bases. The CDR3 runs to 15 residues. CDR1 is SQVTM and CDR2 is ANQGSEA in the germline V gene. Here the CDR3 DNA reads TGCAGCGTTGGACCTCGGGACAGGGTCAACAATGAACAGTTCTTC. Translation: CSVGPRDRVNNEQFF.

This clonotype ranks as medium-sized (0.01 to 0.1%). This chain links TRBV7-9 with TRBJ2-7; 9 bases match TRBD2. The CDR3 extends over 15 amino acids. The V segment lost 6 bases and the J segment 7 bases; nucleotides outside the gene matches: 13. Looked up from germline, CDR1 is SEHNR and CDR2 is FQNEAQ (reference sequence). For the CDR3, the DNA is TGTGCCAGCAGTCACCTGGAGCGGGGGGCTAAGGAGCAGTACTTC. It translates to CASSHLERGAKEQYF.

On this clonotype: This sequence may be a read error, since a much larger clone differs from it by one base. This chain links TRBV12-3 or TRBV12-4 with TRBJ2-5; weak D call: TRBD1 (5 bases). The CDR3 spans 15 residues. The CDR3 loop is CASSLGGRSGETKYF. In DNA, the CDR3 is TGTGCCAGCAGTTTAGGGGGCAGGTCTGGAGAGACCAAGTACTTC.

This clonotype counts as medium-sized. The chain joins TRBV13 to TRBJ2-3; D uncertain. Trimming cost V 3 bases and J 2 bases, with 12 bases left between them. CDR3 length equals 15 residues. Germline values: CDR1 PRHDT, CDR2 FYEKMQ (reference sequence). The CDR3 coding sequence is TGTGCCAGCAGCTTGGGCCTGGAAACCACAGATACGCAGTATTTT. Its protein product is CASSLGLETTDTQYF.

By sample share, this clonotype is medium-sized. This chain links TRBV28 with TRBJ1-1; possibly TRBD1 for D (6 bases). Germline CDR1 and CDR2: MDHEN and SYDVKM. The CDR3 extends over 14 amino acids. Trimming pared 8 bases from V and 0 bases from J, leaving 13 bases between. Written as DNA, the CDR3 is TGTGCCAGCTGTAGGGGGAGGATGAACACTGAAGCTTTCTTT. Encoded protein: CASCRGRMNTEAFF.